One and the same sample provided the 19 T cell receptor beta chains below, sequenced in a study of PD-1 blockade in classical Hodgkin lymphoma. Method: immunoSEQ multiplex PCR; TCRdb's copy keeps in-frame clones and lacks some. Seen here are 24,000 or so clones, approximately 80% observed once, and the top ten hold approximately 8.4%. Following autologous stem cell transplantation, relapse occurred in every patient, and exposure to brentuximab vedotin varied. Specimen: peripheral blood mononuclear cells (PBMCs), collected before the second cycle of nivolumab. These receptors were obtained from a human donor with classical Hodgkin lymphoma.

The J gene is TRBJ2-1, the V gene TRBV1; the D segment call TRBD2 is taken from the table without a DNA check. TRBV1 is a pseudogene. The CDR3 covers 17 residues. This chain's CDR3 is CTSSQDRVSGSADEQFF. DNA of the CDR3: TGCACCAGCAGCCAAGATCGGGTAAGCGGGAGTGCAGATGAGCAGTTCTTC.

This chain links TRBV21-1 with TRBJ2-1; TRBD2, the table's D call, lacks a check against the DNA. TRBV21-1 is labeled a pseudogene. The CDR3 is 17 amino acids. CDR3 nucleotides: TGTGCCAGCAGCAAAGCGGTAGTAGCGGGAGGGGGGGATGAGCAGTTCTTC. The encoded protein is CASSKAVVAGGGDEQFF.

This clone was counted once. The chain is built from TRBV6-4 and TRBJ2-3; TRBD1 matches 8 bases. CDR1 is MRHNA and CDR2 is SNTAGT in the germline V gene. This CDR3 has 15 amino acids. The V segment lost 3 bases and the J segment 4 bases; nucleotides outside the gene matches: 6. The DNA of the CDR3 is TGTGCCAGCAGTGAGGACCAGGGGGCGGCAGATACGCAGTATTTT. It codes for CASSEDQGAADTQYF.

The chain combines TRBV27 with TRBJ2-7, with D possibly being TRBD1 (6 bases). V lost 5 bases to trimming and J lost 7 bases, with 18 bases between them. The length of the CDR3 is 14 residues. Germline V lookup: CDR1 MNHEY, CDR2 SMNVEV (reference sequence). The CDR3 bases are TGTGCCAGCAGTCCCTCGACAGGACGGGAAGAGCAGTACTTC. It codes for CASSPSTGREEQYF.

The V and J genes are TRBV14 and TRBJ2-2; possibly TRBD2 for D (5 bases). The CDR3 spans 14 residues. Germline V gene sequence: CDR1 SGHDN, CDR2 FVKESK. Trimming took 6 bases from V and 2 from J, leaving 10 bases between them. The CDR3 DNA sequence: TGTGCCAGCAGTCGAGGGCCTAACACCGGGGAGCTGTTTTTT. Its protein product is CASSRGPNTGELFF.

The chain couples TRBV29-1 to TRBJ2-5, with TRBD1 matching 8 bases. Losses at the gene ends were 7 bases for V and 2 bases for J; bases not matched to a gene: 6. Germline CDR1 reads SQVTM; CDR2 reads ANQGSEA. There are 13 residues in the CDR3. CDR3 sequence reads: CSATDRGQETQYF. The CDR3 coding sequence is TGCAGCGCTACTGACAGGGGTCAAGAGACCCAGTACTTC.

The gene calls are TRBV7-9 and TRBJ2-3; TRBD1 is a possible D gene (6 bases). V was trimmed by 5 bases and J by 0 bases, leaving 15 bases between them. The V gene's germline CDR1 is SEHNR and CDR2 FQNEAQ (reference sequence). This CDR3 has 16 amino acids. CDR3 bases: TGTGCCAGCAGCGCCCGACAGGTTTCTAGCACAGATACGCAGTATTTT. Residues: CASSARQVSSTDTQYF.

The CDR3 DNA sequence: TGTGCCTGGAGTATTCGGTATAGCATCGGGGCCGAGCAGTACTTC. This gives the protein CAWSIRYSIGAEQYF. This chain links TRBV30 with TRBJ2-7; D possibly uses TRBD1 or TRBD2 (5 bases each). The CDR3 sequence is 15 residues long. V dropped 2 bases and J dropped 6 bases, with 20 bases sitting between them. Germline CDR1 is GTSNPN and CDR2 is SVGIG (reference sequence).

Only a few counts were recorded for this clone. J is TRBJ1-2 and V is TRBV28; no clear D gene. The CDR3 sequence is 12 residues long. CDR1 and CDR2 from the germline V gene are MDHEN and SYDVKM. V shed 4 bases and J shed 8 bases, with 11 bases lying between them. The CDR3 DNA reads TGTGCCAGCAGTTCTCGTCCTTACGGCTACACCTTC. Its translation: CASSSRPYGYTF.

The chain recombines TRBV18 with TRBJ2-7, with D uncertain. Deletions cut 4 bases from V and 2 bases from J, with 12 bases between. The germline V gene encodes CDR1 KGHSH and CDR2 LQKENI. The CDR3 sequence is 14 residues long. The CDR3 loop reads CASSRPDAAYEQYF. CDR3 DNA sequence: TGTGCCAGCTCACGTCCGGACGCAGCCTACGAGCAGTACTTC.

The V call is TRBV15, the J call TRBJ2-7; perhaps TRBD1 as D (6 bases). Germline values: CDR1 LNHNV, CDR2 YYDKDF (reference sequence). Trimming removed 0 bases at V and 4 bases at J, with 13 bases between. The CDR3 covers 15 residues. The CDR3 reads CATSRDPGEGYEQYF. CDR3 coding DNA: TGTGCCACCAGCAGAGATCCAGGGGAAGGGTACGAGCAGTACTTC.

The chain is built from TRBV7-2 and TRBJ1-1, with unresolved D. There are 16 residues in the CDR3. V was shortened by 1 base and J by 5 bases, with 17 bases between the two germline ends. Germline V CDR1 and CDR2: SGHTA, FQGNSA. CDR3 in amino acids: CASSLVFGLRRTEAFF. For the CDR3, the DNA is TGTGCCAGCAGCTTAGTGTTTGGGCTGAGACGGACTGAAGCTTTCTTT.

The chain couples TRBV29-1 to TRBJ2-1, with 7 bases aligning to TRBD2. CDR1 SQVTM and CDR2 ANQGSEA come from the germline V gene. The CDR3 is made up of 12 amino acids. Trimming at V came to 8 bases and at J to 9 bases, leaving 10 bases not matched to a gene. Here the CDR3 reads CSPLVAGREQFF. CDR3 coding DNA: TGCAGCCCCCTGGTAGCGGGTCGTGAGCAGTTCTTC.

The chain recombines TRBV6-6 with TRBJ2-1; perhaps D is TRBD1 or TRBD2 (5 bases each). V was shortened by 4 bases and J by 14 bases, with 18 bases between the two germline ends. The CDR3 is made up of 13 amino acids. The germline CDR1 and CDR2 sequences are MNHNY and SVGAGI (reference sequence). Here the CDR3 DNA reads TGTGCCAGCAGTTCTTCACCCCCGGGACCAGAGTTCTTC. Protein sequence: CASSSSPPGPEFF.

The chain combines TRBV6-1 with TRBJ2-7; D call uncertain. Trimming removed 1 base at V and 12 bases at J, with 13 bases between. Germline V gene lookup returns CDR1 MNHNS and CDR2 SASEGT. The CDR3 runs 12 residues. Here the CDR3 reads CASSEEKSDPYF. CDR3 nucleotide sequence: TGTGCCAGCAGTGAAGAGAAATCGGACCCGTACTTC.

The CDR3 DNA follows: TGTGCCAGCAGCCAGTACAGGGGACCCTCGGGTTCGCAGTACTTC. This encodes CASSQYRGPSGSQYF. The V gene is TRBV14, the J gene TRBJ2-7, with TRBD1 matching over 7 bases. The CDR3 loop spans 15 amino acids. The J segment lost 9 bases and the V segment lost 3 bases, leaving 14 bases of the junction unmatched. Germline CDR1 and CDR2: SGHDN and FVKESK.

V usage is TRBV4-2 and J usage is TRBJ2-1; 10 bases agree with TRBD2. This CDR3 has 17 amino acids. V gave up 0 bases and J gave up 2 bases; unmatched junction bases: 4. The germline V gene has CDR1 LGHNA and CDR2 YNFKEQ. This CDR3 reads CASSQESSGRAYNEQFF. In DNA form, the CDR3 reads TGTGCCAGCAGCCAAGAATCTAGCGGGAGAGCCTACAATGAGCAGTTCTTC.

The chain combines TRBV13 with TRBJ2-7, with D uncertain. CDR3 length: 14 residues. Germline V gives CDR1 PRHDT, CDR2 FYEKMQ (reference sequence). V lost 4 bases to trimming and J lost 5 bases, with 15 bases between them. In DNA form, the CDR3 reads TGTGCCAGCAGCTCCCTAACGAAGTCGCACGAGCAGTACTTC. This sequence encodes CASSSLTKSHEQYF.

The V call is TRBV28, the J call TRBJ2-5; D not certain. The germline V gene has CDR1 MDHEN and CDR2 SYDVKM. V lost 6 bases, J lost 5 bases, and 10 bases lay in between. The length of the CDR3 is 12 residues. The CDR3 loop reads CASRPRRETQYF. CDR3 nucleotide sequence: TGTGCCAGCAGACCGAGGCGGGAGACCCAGTACTTC.